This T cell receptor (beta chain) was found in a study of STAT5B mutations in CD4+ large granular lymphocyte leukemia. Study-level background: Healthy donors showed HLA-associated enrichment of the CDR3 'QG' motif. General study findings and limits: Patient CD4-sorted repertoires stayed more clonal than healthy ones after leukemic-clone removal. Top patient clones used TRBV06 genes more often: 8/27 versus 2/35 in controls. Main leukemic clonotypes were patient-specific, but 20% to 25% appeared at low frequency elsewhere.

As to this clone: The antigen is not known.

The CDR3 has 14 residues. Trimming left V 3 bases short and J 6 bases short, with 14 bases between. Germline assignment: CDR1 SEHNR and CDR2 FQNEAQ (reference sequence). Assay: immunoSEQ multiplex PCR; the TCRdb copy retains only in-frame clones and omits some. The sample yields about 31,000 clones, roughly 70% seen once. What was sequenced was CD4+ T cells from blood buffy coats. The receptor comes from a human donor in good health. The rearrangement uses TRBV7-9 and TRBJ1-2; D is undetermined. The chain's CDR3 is CASSLVGSIDGYTF. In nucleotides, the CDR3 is TGTGCCAGCAGCTTGGTGGGAAGCATAGATGGCTACACCTTC.